What follows are 24 T cell receptor beta chains derived from one specimen sequenced in a study of radiotherapy plus CTLA-4 blockade in lung cancer (dated by TCRdb to the late 2010s). The receptor library was made with the immunoSEQ multiplex PCR assay. Imported from immuneACCESS, the table was reduced by TCRdb to in-frame sequences with V and J called. These copies leave out some clones; in studies compared against another copy, an unresolved V gene accounts for under half, and the cause of the remainder is not known. The sample records around 85,000 clones, about 86% of which are singletons. The ten most abundant clones make up approximately 1.9% of the sample. Sequenced here: peripheral blood, sampled from a patient treated with radiotherapy plus ipilimumab. The receptor source for this set is a human donor with non-small cell lung cancer who had a partial response to radiotherapy plus ipilimumab.

J is TRBJ1-1 and V is TRBV5-5; 8 bases are shared with TRBD1. Germline assignment: CDR1 SGHKS and CDR2 YYEKEE (reference sequence). V trimming: 3 bases; J trimming: 4 bases; junction bases outside the gene matches: 8. The CDR3 consists of 15 residues. This chain's CDR3 is CASSYQGARVTEAFF. In nucleotides, the CDR3 is TGTGCCAGCAGCTACCAGGGGGCGCGGGTCACTGAAGCTTTCTTT. The whole variable domain, remainder taken from reference TRBV5-5 and TRBJ1-1, is DAGVTQSPTHLIKTRGQQVTLRCSPISGHKSVSWYQQVLGQGPQFIFQYYEKEERGRGNFPDRFSARQFPNYSSELNVNALLLGDSALYLCASSYQGARVTEAFFGQGTRLTVV.

The chain carries TRBV28 and TRBJ2-7; 8 bases map to TRBD1. V shed 2 bases and J 7 bases; nucleotides not matched to a gene: 10. CDR3 length: 15 amino acids. Germline V gives CDR1 MDHEN, CDR2 SYDVKM. Here the CDR3 DNA reads TGTGCCAGCAGTTTAAGGAGACAGGGGAGGATAGAGCAGTACTTC. Translated, it gives CASSLRRQGRIEQYF. Full variable domain (missing parts from reference TRBV28 and TRBJ2-7): DVKVTQSSRYLVKRTGEKVFLECVQDMDHENMFWYRQDPGLGLRLIYFSYDVKMKEKGDIPEGYSVSREKKERFSLILESASTNQTSMYLCASSLRRQGRIEQYFGPGTRLTVT.

V and J are TRBV6-8 and TRBJ2-7; D is possibly TRBD1 (6 bases). CDR3 length: 14 amino acids. Germline V gene sequence: CDR1 MNHGY, CDR2 SAAAGT. The V end was cut by 5 bases, the J end by 1 base, with 12 bases between. The CDR3 coding sequence is TGTGCCAGCAGTGGCAGGGGTTCGTCCTACGAGCAGTACTTC. This gives the protein CASSGRGSSYEQYF.

This rearrangement joins TRBV7-2 to TRBJ1-5; TRBD1 matches 8 bases. The CDR3 is made up of 13 amino acids. The J segment lost 7 bases and the V segment lost 5 bases, leaving 4 bases of the junction unmatched. Germline V gene sequence: CDR1 SGHTA, CDR2 FQGNSA. The CDR3 coding sequence is TGTGCCAGCAGCGACAGGGGAAACCAGCCCCAGCATTTT. The encoded protein is CASSDRGNQPQHF. Full variable domain (remainder filled in from reference TRBV7-2 and TRBJ1-5): GAGVSQSPSNKVTEKGKDVELRCDPISGHTALYWYRQSLGQGLEFLIYFQGNSAPDKSGLPSDRFSAERTGGSVSTLTIQRTQQEDSAVYLCASSDRGNQPQHFGDGTRLSIL.

The rearrangement joins TRBV14 to TRBJ1-2, with D maybe TRBD1 (6 bases). Germline CDR1 SGHDN, CDR2 FVKESK. V was cut by 0 bases and J by 12 bases, with 20 bases left in between. The CDR3 is 15 residues long. CDR3 nucleotides: TGTGCCAGCAGCCAAGAGGACAGTCTTGTTGGTATGAACACCTTC. It translates to CASSQEDSLVGMNTF.

This clone was seen only a few times. The chain carries TRBV5-1 and TRBJ1-3; D remains unclear. This CDR3 spans 15 amino acids. Deletions cut 4 bases from V and 2 bases from J, with 13 bases between. Germline assignment: CDR1 SGHRS and CDR2 YFSETQ. The CDR3 loop is CASSGREVAGNTIYF. CDR3 coding DNA: TGCGCCAGCAGCGGCCGGGAGGTAGCTGGAAACACCATATATTTT.

This clone was seen a few times. The rearrangement joins TRBV4-1 to TRBJ1-3, with D possibly TRBD1 on 6 matching bases. This CDR3 has 15 residues. From germline, CDR1 is MGHRA and CDR2 YSYEKL. The V gene lost 0 bases and the J gene lost 2 bases, with 8 bases spanning the gap. This CDR3 reads CASSQEDRTGNTIYF. The CDR3 DNA reads as TGCGCCAGCAGCCAAGAAGACAGGACTGGAAACACCATATATTTT.

The chain employs TRBV7-2 and TRBJ1-4; D is ambiguous. The V end was cut by 1 base, the J end by 14 bases, with 11 bases between. CDR3 length equals 12 residues. Germline CDR1 reads SGHTA; CDR2 reads FQGNSA. CDR3 nucleotide sequence: TGTGCCAGCAGCTTAGGGGCAGGCAGGCTGTTTTTT. This codes for CASSLGAGRLFF. The full variable domain, with the rest looked up from reference TRBV7-2 and TRBJ1-4, is GAGVSQSPSNKVTEKGKDVELRCDPISGHTALYWYRQSLGQGLEFLIYFQGNSAPDKSGLPSDRFSAERTGGSVSTLTIQRTQQEDSAVYLCASSLGAGRLFFGSGTQLSVL.

This sequence joins TRBV7-2 and TRBJ2-2, with 8 bases identical to TRBD1. The germline V gene encodes CDR1 SGHTA and CDR2 FQGNSA. V trimming: 0 bases; J trimming: 5 bases; junction bases outside the gene matches: 5. CDR3 length equals 16 residues. CDR3 loop: CASSLALTGGTGELFF. The DNA of the CDR3 is TGTGCCAGCAGCTTAGCGCTCACAGGGGGAACCGGGGAGCTGTTTTTT.

The V and J genes are TRBV7-6 and TRBJ2-1, with D possibly being TRBD1 (6 bases). There are 16 residues in the CDR3. Germline assignment: CDR1 SGHVS and CDR2 FNYEAQ. V was clipped by 4 bases and J by 5 bases, with 18 bases between them. The CDR3 is CASSYTGTYPDNEQFF. CDR3 nucleotides: TGTGCCAGCAGCTACACCGGGACATACCCCGACAATGAGCAGTTCTTC.

The V gene is TRBV28, the J gene TRBJ2-7; TRBD2 matches at 13 bases. This CDR3 spans 15 amino acids. CDR1 and CDR2 from the germline V gene are MDHEN and SYDVKM. Trimming took 6 bases from V and 3 from J; bases not matched to a gene: 5. As DNA, the CDR3 is TGTGCCAGCAGCGACGGGACTAGCGGGGTCTACGAGCAGTACTTC. Its translation: CASSDGTSGVYEQYF.

There are a few counts of this clone. This chain joins TRBV5-6 and TRBJ1-3; D not resolved. The germline V gene has CDR1 SGHDT and CDR2 YYEEEE. V shed 5 bases and J shed 0 bases, with 9 bases lying between them. This CDR3 contains 14 residues. CDR3 in amino acids: CASSTVSSGNTIYF. The DNA for the CDR3 is TGTGCCAGCAGTACCGTGAGCTCTGGAAACACCATATATTTT.

The J gene is TRBJ2-1, the V gene TRBV6-1; TRBD2 aligns across 12 bases. Germline V gene lookup returns CDR1 MNHNS and CDR2 SASEGT. The CDR3 is 20 amino acids. The junction had 15 bases not matched to a gene; V was cut back by 3 bases and J by 3 bases. This CDR3 is CASSDTRLAGDPNLYNEQFF. CDR3 DNA sequence: TGTGCCAGCAGTGACACTCGACTAGCGGGAGACCCTAACCTCTACAATGAGCAGTTCTTC.

The chain couples TRBV28 to TRBJ1-1, with D perhaps matching TRBD1 (5 bases). CDR3 length: 15 residues. V was cut by 9 bases and J by 3 bases, with 20 bases left in between. Germline loops: CDR1 MDHEN, CDR2 SYDVKM. The CDR3 here is CARSDQQGRDTEAFF. CDR3 nucleotide sequence: TGTGCCAGAAGTGATCAGCAGGGTCGGGACACTGAAGCTTTCTTT.

This clone was observed a single time. The gene calls are TRBV19 and TRBJ2-5; the match to TRBD2 covers 11 bases. The J call may not be correct, given that the DNA end is closer to TRBJ2-7. The CDR3 totals 15 residues. Per germline, CDR1 LNHDA and CDR2 SQIVND (reference sequence). CDR3 in DNA: TGTGCCAGTAGTATGACTAGCGGGATTTCCTACGAGCAGTACTTC. Translation gives CASSMTSGISYEQYF.

The chain has TRBV28 and TRBJ1-1; TRBD1 aligns across 8 bases. Germline CDR1 is MDHEN and CDR2 is SYDVKM. After removal of 6 bases from V and 1 base from J, the junction contained 4 bases not matched to a gene. There are 14 residues in the CDR3. For the CDR3, the DNA is TGTGCCAGCAGGGAAGACAGGGGGAACACTGAAGCTTTCTTT. The encoded protein is CASREDRGNTEAFF.

The gene calls are TRBV28 and TRBJ2-2; D is ambiguous. Germline V gene data show CDR1 as MDHEN and CDR2 as SYDVKM. Trimming cost V 6 bases and J 6 bases, with 8 bases left between them. The CDR3 is 12 residues long. CDR3 residues: CASSLFPGELFF. The CDR3 DNA reads TGTGCCAGCAGCCTATTCCCCGGGGAGCTGTTTTTT.

The chain is built from TRBV30 and TRBJ1-6; 8 bases are a match to TRBD1. The trim removed 3 bases at V and 11 bases at J, leaving 9 bases unmatched. Germline values: CDR1 GTSNPN, CDR2 SVGIG (reference sequence). CDR3 length: 14 amino acids. The DNA of the CDR3 is TGTGCCTGGAGGGAAGGACAGGGATGGCCACCCCTCCACTTT. Encoded protein: CAWREGQGWPPLHF. The full variable domain, rest sourced from reference TRBV30 and TRBJ1-6, is SQTIHQWPATLVQPVGSPLSLECTVEGTSNPNLYWYRQAAGRGLQLLFYSVGIGQISSEVPQNLSASRPQDRQFILSSKKLLLSDSGFYLCAWREGQGWPPLHFGNGTRLTVT.

This rearrangement joins TRBV7-2 to TRBJ1-3; the D gene is possibly TRBD1 (5 bases). The germline CDR1 and CDR2 sequences are SGHTA and FQGNSA. The CDR3 extends over 15 amino acids. The V and J ends lost 4 bases and 0 bases respectively, with 10 bases between them. DNA for the CDR3: TGTGCCAGCAGCTCCGACAGAAACTCTGGAAACACCATATATTTT. Protein: CASSSDRNSGNTIYF. Full variable domain (outside the CDR3, taken from reference TRBV7-2 and TRBJ1-3): GAGVSQSPSNKVTEKGKDVELRCDPISGHTALYWYRQSLGQGLEFLIYFQGNSAPDKSGLPSDRFSAERTGGSVSTLTIQRTQQEDSAVYLCASSSDRNSGNTIYFGEGSWLTVV.

The CDR3 is CASSDAGRGPTDTQYF. The CDR3 DNA sequence: TGTGCCAGCAGTGACGCGGGCAGGGGCCCCACAGATACGCAGTATTTT. The chain joins TRBV25-1 to TRBJ2-3; the D gene is possibly TRBD1 (6 bases). Germline loops: CDR1 MGHDK, CDR2 SYGVNS. CDR3 size: 16 residues. V was shortened by 3 bases and J by 2 bases, with 15 bases between the two germline ends.

The rearrangement joins TRBV19 to TRBJ1-2; tentatively, D is TRBD1 (6 bases). The V and J ends lost 6 bases and 14 bases respectively, with 16 bases between them. Germline V gene lookup returns CDR1 LNHDA and CDR2 SQIVND (reference sequence). The CDR3 covers 11 residues. CDR3 DNA sequence: TGTGCCAGTAGCAAAGGGTGGGGGCGAACCTTC. It codes for CASSKGWGRTF.

CDR3 bases: TGTGCCAGCAGCACAGACAGGGGTTTATATGGCTACACCTTC. Protein: CASSTDRGLYGYTF. This rearrangement joins TRBV7-2 to TRBJ1-2, with TRBD1 matching 8 bases. The CDR3 is 14 residues long. Germline CDR1 and CDR2: SGHTA and FQGNSA. V lost 5 bases to trimming and J lost 5 bases; unmatched junction nucleotides: 7.

This rearrangement joins TRBV5-4 to TRBJ1-2, with D maybe TRBD1 (6 bases). From germline, CDR1 is SGHNT and CDR2 YYREEE (reference sequence). The CDR3 loop spans 13 amino acids. V lost 3 bases, J lost 2 bases, and 8 bases lay in between. CDR3 residues: CASSWTENYGYTF. CDR3 bases: TGTGCCAGCAGCTGGACAGAGAACTATGGCTACACCTTC.

The chain uses TRBV14 and TRBJ1-2; D is possibly TRBD1 (6 bases). CDR1 and CDR2 from the germline V gene are SGHDN and FVKESK. The CDR3 has 16 residues. Trimming cost V 2 bases and J 8 bases, with 21 bases left between them. The CDR3 DNA is TGTGCCAGCAGCCAACCTGGGTCAGGTTATGGGACAGGCTACACCTTC. As protein: CASSQPGSGYGTGYTF.